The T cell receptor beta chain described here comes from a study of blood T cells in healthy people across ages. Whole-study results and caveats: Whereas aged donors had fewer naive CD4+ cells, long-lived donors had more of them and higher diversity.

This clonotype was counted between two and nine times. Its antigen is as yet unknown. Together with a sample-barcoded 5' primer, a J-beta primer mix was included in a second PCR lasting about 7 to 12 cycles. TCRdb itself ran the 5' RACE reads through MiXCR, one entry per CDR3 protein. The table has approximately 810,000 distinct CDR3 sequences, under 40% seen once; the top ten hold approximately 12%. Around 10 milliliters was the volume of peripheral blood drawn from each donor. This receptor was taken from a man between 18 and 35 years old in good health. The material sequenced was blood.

The DNA of the CDR3 is TGTGCCAGGGATAGCGGGGGGAATCTAGATACGCAGTATTTT. Translating it yields CARDSGGNLDTQYF. The chain joins TRBV2 to TRBJ2-3; 10 nucleotides line up with TRBD2. J lost 5 bases, V lost 9 bases, and 8 bases had no gene match. The germline V gene encodes CDR1 SNHLY and CDR2 FYNNEI. The CDR3 extends over 14 amino acids.